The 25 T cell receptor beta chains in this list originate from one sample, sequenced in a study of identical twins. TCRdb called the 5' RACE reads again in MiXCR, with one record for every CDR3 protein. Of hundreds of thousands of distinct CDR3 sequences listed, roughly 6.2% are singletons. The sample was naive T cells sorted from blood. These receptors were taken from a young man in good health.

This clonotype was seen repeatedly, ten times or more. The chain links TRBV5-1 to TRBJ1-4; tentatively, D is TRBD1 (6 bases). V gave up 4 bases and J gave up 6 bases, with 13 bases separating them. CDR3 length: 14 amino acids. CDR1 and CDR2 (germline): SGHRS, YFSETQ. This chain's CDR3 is CASSIGQPHEKLFF. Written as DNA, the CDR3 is TGCGCCAGCAGCATTGGACAGCCTCATGAAAAACTGTTTTTT.

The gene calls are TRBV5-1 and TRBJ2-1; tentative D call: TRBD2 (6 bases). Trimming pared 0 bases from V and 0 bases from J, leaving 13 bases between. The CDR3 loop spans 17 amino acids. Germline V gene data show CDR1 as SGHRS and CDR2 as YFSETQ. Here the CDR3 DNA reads TGCGCCAGCAGCTTGGTTGGGGGGAGGATCTCCTACAATGAGCAGTTCTTC. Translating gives CASSLVGGRISYNEQFF.

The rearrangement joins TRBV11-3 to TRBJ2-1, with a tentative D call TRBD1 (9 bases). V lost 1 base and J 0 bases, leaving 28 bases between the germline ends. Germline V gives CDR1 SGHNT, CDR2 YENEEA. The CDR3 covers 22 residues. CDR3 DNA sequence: TGTGCCAGCAGCTTAGGGTTAGGGGACAGGGTGGGGACTAGGCCCTCCTACAATGAGCAGTTCTTC. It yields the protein CASSLGLGDRVGTRPSYNEQFF.

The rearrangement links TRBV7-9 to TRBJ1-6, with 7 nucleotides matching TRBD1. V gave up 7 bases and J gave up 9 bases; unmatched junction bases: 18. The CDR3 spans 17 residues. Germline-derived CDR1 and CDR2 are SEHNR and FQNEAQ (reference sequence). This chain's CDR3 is CASTPRREAGGLSPLHF. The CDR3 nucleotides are TGTGCCAGCACTCCACGACGGGAGGCAGGGGGACTTTCACCCCTCCACTTT.

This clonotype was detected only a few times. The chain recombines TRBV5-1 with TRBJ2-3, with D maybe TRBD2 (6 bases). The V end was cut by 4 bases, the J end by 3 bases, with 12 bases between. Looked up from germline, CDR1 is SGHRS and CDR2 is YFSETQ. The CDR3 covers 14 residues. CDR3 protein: CASSPEGRTDTQYF. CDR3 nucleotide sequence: TGCGCCAGCAGCCCGGAAGGGAGGACAGATACGCAGTATTTT. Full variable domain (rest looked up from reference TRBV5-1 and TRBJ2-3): KAGVTQTPRYLIKTRGQQVTLSCSPISGHRSVSWYQQTPGQGLQFLFEYFSETQRNKGNFPGRFSGRQFSNSRSEMNVSTLELGDSALYLCASSPEGRTDTQYFGPGTRLTVL.

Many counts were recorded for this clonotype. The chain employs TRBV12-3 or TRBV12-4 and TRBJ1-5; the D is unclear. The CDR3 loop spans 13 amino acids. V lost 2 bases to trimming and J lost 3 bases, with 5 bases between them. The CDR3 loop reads CASSLLINQPQHF. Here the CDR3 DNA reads TGTGCCAGCAGTTTATTAATCAATCAGCCCCAGCATTTT.

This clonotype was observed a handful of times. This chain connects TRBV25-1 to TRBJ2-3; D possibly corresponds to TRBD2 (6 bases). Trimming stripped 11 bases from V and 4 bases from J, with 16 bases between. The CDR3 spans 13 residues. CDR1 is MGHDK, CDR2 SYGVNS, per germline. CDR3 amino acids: CAWRGGTPDTQYF. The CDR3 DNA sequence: TGTGCCTGGAGGGGCGGGACCCCAGATACGCAGTATTTT.

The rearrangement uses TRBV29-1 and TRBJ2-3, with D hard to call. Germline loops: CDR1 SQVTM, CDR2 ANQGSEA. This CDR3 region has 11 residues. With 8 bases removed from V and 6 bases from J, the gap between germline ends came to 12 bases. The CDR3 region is CSLRRWDTQYF. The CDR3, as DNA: TGCAGCTTACGCCGGTGGGATACGCAGTATTTT.

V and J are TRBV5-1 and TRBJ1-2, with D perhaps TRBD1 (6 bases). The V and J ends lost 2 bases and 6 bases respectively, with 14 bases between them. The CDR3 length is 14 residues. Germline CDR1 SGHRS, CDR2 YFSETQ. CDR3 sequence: CASSFDGGADGYTF. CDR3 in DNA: TGCGCCAGCAGCTTCGATGGGGGGGCCGATGGCTACACCTTC.

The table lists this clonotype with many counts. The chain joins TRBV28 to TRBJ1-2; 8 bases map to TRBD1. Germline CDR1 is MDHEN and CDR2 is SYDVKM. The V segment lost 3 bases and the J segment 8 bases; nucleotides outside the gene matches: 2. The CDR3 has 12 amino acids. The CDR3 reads CASSLTGEGYTF. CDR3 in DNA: TGTGCCAGCAGTTTGACAGGGGAAGGCTACACCTTC.

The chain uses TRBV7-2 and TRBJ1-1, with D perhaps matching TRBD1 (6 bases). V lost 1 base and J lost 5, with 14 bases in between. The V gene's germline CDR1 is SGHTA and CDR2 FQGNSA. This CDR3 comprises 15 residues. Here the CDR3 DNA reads TGTGCCAGCAGCTTAGTTGGCAGGGGTGAAACTGAAGCTTTCTTT. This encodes CASSLVGRGETEAFF.

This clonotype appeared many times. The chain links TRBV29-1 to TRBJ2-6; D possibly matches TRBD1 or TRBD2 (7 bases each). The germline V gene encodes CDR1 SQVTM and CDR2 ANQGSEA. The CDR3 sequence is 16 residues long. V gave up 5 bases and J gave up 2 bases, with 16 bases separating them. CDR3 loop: CSVLWGGGAGANVLTF. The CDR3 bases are TGCAGCGTTTTATGGGGAGGGGGCGCTGGGGCCAACGTCCTGACTTTC. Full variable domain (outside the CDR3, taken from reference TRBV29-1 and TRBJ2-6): SAVISQKPSRDICQRGTSLTIQCQVDSQVTMMFWYRQQPGQSLTLIATANQGSEATYESGFVIDKFPISRPNLTFSTLTVSNMSPEDSSIYLCSVLWGGGAGANVLTFGAGSRLTVL.

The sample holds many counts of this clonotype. This chain's CDR3 is CASSSAGAGNIQYF. The CDR3 DNA reads as TGTGCCAGCAGCTCGGCGGGGGCGGGGAACATTCAGTACTTC. This chain connects TRBV7-9 to TRBJ2-4; perhaps TRBD2 as D (7 bases). Trimming shortened V by 4 bases and J by 7 bases, and 14 bases separated the two germline ends. Germline values: CDR1 SEHNR, CDR2 FQNEAQ (reference sequence). CDR3 length: 14 residues.

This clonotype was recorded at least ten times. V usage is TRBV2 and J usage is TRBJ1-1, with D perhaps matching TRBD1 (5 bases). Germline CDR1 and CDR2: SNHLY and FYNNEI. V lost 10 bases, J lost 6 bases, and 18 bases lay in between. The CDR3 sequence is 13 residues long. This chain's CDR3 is CATSGRQGSEAFF. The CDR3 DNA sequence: TGTGCCACTTCTGGCCGGCAGGGCTCTGAAGCTTTCTTT.

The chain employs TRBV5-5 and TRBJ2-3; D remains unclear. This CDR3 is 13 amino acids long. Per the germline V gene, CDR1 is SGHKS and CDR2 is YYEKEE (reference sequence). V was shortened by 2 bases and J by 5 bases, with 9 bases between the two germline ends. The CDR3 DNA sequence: TGTGCCAGCAGCTTTGTCAGGAGAGATACGCAGTATTTT. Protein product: CASSFVRRDTQYF.

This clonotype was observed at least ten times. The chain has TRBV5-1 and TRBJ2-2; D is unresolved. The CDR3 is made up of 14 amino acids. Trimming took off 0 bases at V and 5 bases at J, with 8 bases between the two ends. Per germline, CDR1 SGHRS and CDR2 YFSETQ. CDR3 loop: CASSLVGATGELFF. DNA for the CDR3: TGCGCCAGCAGCTTGGTTGGCGCGACCGGGGAGCTGTTTTTT.

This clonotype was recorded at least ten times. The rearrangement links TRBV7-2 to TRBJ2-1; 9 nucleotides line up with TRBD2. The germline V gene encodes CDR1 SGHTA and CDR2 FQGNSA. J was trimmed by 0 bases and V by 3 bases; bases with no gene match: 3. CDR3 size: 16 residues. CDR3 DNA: TGTGCCAGCAGCTTCCTAGCGGGATCCTCCTACAATGAGCAGTTCTTC. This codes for CASSFLAGSSYNEQFF. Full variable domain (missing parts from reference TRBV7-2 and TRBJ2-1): GAGVSQSPSNKVTEKGKDVELRCDPISGHTALYWYRQSLGQGLEFLIYFQGNSAPDKSGLPSDRFSAERTGGSVSTLTIQRTQQEDSAVYLCASSFLAGSSYNEQFFGPGTRLTVL.

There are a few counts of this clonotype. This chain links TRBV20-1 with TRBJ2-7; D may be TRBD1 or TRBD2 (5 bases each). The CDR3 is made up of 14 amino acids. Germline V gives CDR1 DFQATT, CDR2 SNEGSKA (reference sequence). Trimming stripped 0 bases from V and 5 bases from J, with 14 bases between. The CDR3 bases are TGCAGTGCTAGAGATTACGGGACCGCAGACGAGCAGTACTTC. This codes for CSARDYGTADEQYF.

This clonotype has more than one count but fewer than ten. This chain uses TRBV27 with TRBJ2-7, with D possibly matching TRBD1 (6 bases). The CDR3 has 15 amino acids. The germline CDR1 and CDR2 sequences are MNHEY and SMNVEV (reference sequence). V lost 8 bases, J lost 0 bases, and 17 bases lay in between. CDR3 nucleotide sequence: TGTGCCAGCCAGGGGTTTGCGGACAACTCCTACGAGCAGTACTTC. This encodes CASQGFADNSYEQYF.

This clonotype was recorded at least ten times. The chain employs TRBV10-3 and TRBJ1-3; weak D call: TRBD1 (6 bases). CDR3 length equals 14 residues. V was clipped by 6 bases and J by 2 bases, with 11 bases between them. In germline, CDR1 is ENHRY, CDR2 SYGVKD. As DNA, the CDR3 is TGTGCCATCAGCCTGGCAGGGGCTGGAAACACCATATATTTT. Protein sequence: CAISLAGAGNTIYF.

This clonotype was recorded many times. CDR3 sequence reads: CSARDLTQGANEQFF. The CDR3 region has the DNA TGCAGTGCTAGAGATCTTACCCAGGGGGCCAATGAGCAGTTCTTC. The chain couples TRBV20-1 to TRBJ2-1, with 8 bases aligning to TRBD1. With V trimmed by 0 bases and J by 6 bases, 7 bases remained unmatched. The germline V gene has CDR1 DFQATT and CDR2 SNEGSKA (reference sequence). The CDR3 contains 15 residues.

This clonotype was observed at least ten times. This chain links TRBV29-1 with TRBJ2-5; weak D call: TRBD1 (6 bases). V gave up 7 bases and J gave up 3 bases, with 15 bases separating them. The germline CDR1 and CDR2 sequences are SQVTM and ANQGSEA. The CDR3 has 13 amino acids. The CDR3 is CSAQPRGEETQYF. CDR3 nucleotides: TGCAGCGCCCAGCCCAGGGGAGAAGAGACCCAGTACTTC.

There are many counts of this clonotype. The CDR3 DNA reads as TGCGCCAGCAGTGAGTCGGGAGGACGCAATCAGCCCCAGCATTTT. Its translation: CASSESGGRNQPQHF. This chain connects TRBV10-2 to TRBJ1-5; D is undetermined. CDR1 is WSHSY, CDR2 SAAADI, per germline. The length of the CDR3 is 15 residues. Trimming removed 0 bases from V and 2 bases from J, with 8 bases in between.

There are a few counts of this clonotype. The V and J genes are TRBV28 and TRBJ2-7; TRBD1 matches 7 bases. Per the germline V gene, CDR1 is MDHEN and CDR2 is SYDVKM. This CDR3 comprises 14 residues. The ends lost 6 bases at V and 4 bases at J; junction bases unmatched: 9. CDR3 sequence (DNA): TGTGCCAGCAGCCGACCGGGACAGTGGTACGAGCAGTACTTC. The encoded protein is CASSRPGQWYEQYF.

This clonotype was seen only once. The CDR3 DNA reads as TGTGCCAGCTCACCTTCGACAGGGAGAGGATTGGCCGGGGAGCTGTTTTTT. Protein: CASSPSTGRGLAGELFF. V and J are TRBV18 and TRBJ2-2; 7 nucleotides match TRBD1. After removal of 3 bases from V and 6 bases from J, the junction contained 13 bases not matched to a gene. The CDR3 is made up of 17 amino acids. The germline V gene encodes CDR1 KGHSH and CDR2 LQKENI.